The entry that follows covers one T cell receptor (beta chain) sequence. The data stem from a study of early T cells in non-severe SARS-CoV-2 infection. Individual cDNA molecules each received unique molecular identifiers attached to them. TCRdb itself ran the 5' RACE reads through MiXCR, one entry per CDR3 protein. This sample has 55,000 to 80,000 distinct CDR3 sequences, with about 11% found just once. The CDR3 has 11 residues. Trimming left V 5 bases short and J 7 bases short, with 11 bases between. The germline V gene encodes CDR1 DFQATT and CDR2 SNEGSKA (reference sequence). The source of this sequence is an adult who was a healthcare worker with PCR-confirmed SARS-CoV-2 infection or an uninfected control (not recorded which). The sequencing sample was made of whole blood. The V and J genes are TRBV20-1 and TRBJ1-2; D is undetermined. The CDR3 is CSAVLLGGYTF. CDR3 bases: TGCAGTGCTGTCCTTCTGGGTGGCTACACCTTC.